These 25 T cell receptor beta chains share one sample of origin, sequenced in a study of response to subunit inactivated influenza vaccine (dated by TCRdb to 2017 to 2018). Library preparation was by RT-PCR. TCRdb shows the sequencer as Illumina HiSeq 2500. TCRdb reran the public reads through fastp at Q25 and MiXCR, keeping productive beta chains. Each entry is one CDR3 protein sequence, shown with its most common DNA and genes. The sample has 450,000 to 600,000 distinct CDR3 sequences on record, approximately 7.3% of them singletons. Of the sample, roughly 14% is held by the ten largest clones. The specimen was PBMCs from blood, collected less than 25 months after vaccination. Receptors originate from a man aged 45 to 70 who received an inactivated influenza vaccine. Donor details come from another sample of the same person, matched by shared clones.

The chain uses TRBV7-8 and TRBJ2-5; the D is unclear. The germline V gene encodes CDR1 SGHVS and CDR2 FQNEAQ. V gave up 0 bases and J gave up 5 bases, with 16 bases separating them. This CDR3 has 16 amino acids. This chain's CDR3 is CASSLARFSRRETQYF. The CDR3 nucleotides read TGTGCCAGCAGCTTAGCTAGGTTTAGCCGTAGGGAGACCCAGTACTTC.

This clonotype has ten or more counts. V and J are TRBV29-1 and TRBJ1-2; 8 bases align to TRBD1. CDR1 is SQVTM, CDR2 ANQGSEA, per germline. V lost 3 bases and J lost 7; bases outside the gene matches: 10. The CDR3 is made up of 14 amino acids. The CDR3 DNA reads TGCAGCGTTGAGGCTTGGGGACAGGCTCTTGGCTACACCTTC. It codes for CSVEAWGQALGYTF.

The genes are TRBV5-1 and TRBJ1-4, with 10 bases lining up with TRBD1. This CDR3 has 15 amino acids. Germline V gene data show CDR1 as SGHRS and CDR2 as YFSETQ. The ends lost 2 bases at V and 6 bases at J; junction bases unmatched: 4. The CDR3 loop is CASSFSGTGDEKLFF. DNA of the CDR3: TGCGCCAGCAGCTTCTCCGGGACAGGGGATGAAAAACTGTTTTTT.

This clonotype was detected only a few times. The V and J genes are TRBV20-1 and TRBJ2-3, with TRBD2 as a possible D gene (6 bases). With 7 bases removed from V and 2 bases from J, the gap between germline ends came to 16 bases. CDR1 is DFQATT and CDR2 is SNEGSKA in the germline V gene (reference sequence). The CDR3 loop spans 14 amino acids. DNA for the CDR3: TGCAGTGTTAGTAGCGGTACCGCCACAGATACGCAGTATTTT. This translates into CSVSSGTATDTQYF.

This clonotype has only a few counts. The chain links TRBV23-1 to TRBJ2-7; 9 nucleotides line up with TRBD1. TRBV23-1 is an ORF, and what it does is uncertain. V shed 3 bases and J 1 base; nucleotides not matched to a gene: 4. The CDR3 consists of 15 residues. The DNA of the CDR3 is TGCGCCAGCAGTCACCTCGGGACAGGGTCCTACGAGCAGTACTTC. Translating gives CASSHLGTGSYEQYF.

The genes are TRBV4-1 and TRBJ2-1; TRBD2 matches 8 bases. This CDR3 spans 16 amino acids. V was pared by 2 bases and J by 2 bases, with 5 bases of the junction left unmatched. Germline CDR1 MGHRA, CDR2 YSYEKL. The CDR3 nucleotides read TGCGCCAGCAGCCAACGGATCGGGGGGGCCTACAATGAGCAGTTCTTC. Its protein is CASSQRIGGAYNEQFF.

In its sample, this clonotype was seen many times. The chain uses TRBV7-2 and TRBJ2-2, with D possibly being TRBD1 (6 bases). In germline, CDR1 is SGHTA, CDR2 FQGNSA. V lost 5 bases to trimming and J lost 2 bases, with 12 bases between them. The CDR3 has 15 amino acids. CDR3 sequence (DNA): TGTGCCAGCAGCCCCTCAGGGGACAACACCGGGGAGCTGTTTTTT. Amino acids: CASSPSGDNTGELFF.

This clonotype was observed many times. The genes are TRBV29-1 and TRBJ2-2; D is ambiguous. Germline-derived CDR1 and CDR2 are SQVTM and ANQGSEA. CDR3 length: 12 amino acids. The V end lost 7 bases, the J end lost 6 bases, and 12 bases lay between the germline ends. The CDR3 region has the DNA TGCAGCGCCGCAAGTGCTTCCGGGGAGCTGTTTTTT. Protein sequence: CSAASASGELFF.

This clonotype appeared a few times. The V call is TRBV27, the J call TRBJ2-3; no reliable D call. Germline values: CDR1 MNHEY, CDR2 SMNVEV (reference sequence). The ends were cut back, 8 bases at V and 2 bases at J, with 8 bases in the middle. The CDR3 contains 12 residues. Here the CDR3 DNA reads TGTGCCAGCCTCCCGGCCACAGATACGCAGTATTTT. Translated, it gives CASLPATDTQYF.

This clonotype was observed a handful of times. The V call is TRBV6-5, the J call TRBJ2-4; maybe TRBD1 (6 bases). This CDR3 spans 14 amino acids. Germline loops: CDR1 MNHEY, CDR2 SVGAGI. With 3 bases removed from V and 4 bases from J, the gap between germline ends came to 10 bases. The CDR3 reads CASSYYREKNIQYF. Here the CDR3 DNA reads TGTGCCAGCAGTTATTACAGGGAGAAAAACATTCAGTACTTC.

In this sample, this clonotype turned up a few times. J is TRBJ2-7 and V is TRBV4-1, with D tentatively TRBD1 (6 bases). The CDR3 length is 13 residues. Germline-derived CDR1 and CDR2 are MGHRA and YSYEKL. The V and J ends lost 0 bases and 7 bases respectively, with 10 bases between them. The CDR3 sequence: CASSQDSGDEQYF. For the CDR3, the DNA is TGCGCCAGCAGCCAAGATTCAGGGGATGAGCAGTACTTC.

The DNA of the CDR3 is TGTGCCAGCAGCCGGAACTGGGGAAAAACAGGGTTCGGCACAGATACGCAGTATTTT. As protein: CASSRNWGKTGFGTDTQYF. The J gene is TRBJ2-3, the V gene TRBV4-2; weak D call: TRBD1 (6 bases). CDR1 is LGHNA and CDR2 is YNFKEQ in the germline V gene. CDR3 length: 19 residues. The germline V and J ends were trimmed by 4 bases and 1 base, with 24 bases remaining between them.

A word on this clonotype: At one end the junction does not follow the germline gene, possibly because of a read error. The rearrangement joins TRBV5-5 to TRBJ2-5, with TRBD1 matching over 8 bases. The CDR3 contains 14 residues. Per germline, CDR1 SGHKS and CDR2 YYEKEE (reference sequence). CDR3 in DNA: TGTGTCAGCAGGTTAGGACAGGGCCAAGAGACCCAGTACTTC. It specifies CVSRLGQGQETQYF.

This clonotype was seen a few times. V is TRBV29-1 and J is TRBJ2-5; no clear D gene. Germline V CDR1 and CDR2: SQVTM, ANQGSEA. The CDR3 length is 14 residues. V lost 2 bases, J lost 2 bases, and 12 bases lay in between. This CDR3 is CSVELAINQETQYF. The CDR3 coding sequence is TGCAGCGTTGAACTGGCAATTAATCAAGAGACCCAGTACTTC.

This clonotype occurred many times. The chain joins TRBV12-3 or TRBV12-4 to TRBJ2-3; 8 bases match TRBD2. This CDR3 has 15 amino acids. V lost 3 bases and J lost 4; bases outside the gene matches: 6. This chain's CDR3 is CASSLEGLVADTQYF. The CDR3 nucleotides are TGTGCCAGCAGTTTGGAGGGACTAGTCGCAGATACGCAGTATTTT.

The chain links TRBV10-3 to TRBJ2-5; TRBD2 matches 7 bases. Germline V lookup: CDR1 ENHRY, CDR2 SYGVKD. V lost 0 bases, J lost 5 bases, and 3 bases stayed unmatched. The CDR3 sequence is 14 residues long. DNA of the CDR3: TGTGCCATCAGTGAGTCTGGGGGGGTCGAGACCCAGTACTTC. Its protein product is CAISESGGVETQYF.

In its sample, this clonotype was seen a few times. The rearrangement uses TRBV6-1 and TRBJ2-2; no definite D call. The germline gives CDR1 MNHNS, CDR2 SASEGT. The length of the CDR3 is 14 residues. The V end was cut by 4 bases, the J end by 6 bases, with 12 bases between. The chain's CDR3 is CASSVPNGAGELFF. CDR3 sequence (DNA): TGTGCCAGCAGTGTACCCAATGGGGCCGGGGAGCTGTTTTTT.

The V gene is TRBV11-2, the J gene TRBJ2-2; D is uncertain. Trimming removed 0 bases from V and 2 bases from J, with 7 bases in between. Germline values: CDR1 SGHAT, CDR2 FQNNGV. The CDR3 totals 15 residues. CDR3 sequence: CASSLEFTNTGELFF. Written as DNA, the CDR3 is TGTGCCAGCAGCTTAGAGTTCACCAACACCGGGGAGCTGTTTTTT. The full variable domain, in which reference TRBV11-2 and TRBJ2-2 provide the parts outside the CDR3, is EAGVAQSPRYKIIEKRQSVAFWCNPISGHATLYWYQQILGQGPKLLIQFQNNGVVDDSQLPKDRFSAERLKGVDSTLKIQPAKLEDSAVYLCASSLEFTNTGELFFGEGSRLTVL.

This clonotype turned up a few times. The gene calls are TRBV29-1 and TRBJ1-2; TRBD1 is a possible D gene (5 bases). The CDR3 totals 15 residues. From germline, CDR1 is SQVTM and CDR2 ANQGSEA. Trimming pared 6 bases from V and 0 bases from J, leaving 17 bases between. CDR3 in amino acids: CSVLVRGRANYGYTF. CDR3 in DNA: TGCAGCGTGTTAGTAAGGGGCCGAGCTAACTATGGCTACACCTTC.

The chain is built from TRBV15 and TRBJ2-7; 9 nucleotides agree with TRBD2. The CDR3 spans 14 residues. Germline-derived CDR1 and CDR2 are LNHNV and YYDKDF (reference sequence). The ends lost 4 bases at V and 5 bases at J; junction bases unmatched: 6. The CDR3 loop is CATSTYSGGDEQYF. The DNA of the CDR3 is TGTGCCACCAGCACATATAGCGGGGGCGACGAGCAGTACTTC.

This clonotype was counted a few times. The chain employs TRBV18 and TRBJ2-1; 7 nucleotides line up with TRBD2. CDR1 and CDR2 (germline): KGHSH, LQKENI. The CDR3 is made up of 17 amino acids. Germline trimming cut 3 bases from V and 4 bases from J; bases unmatched to any gene: 12. The CDR3 region is CASSPRATSALYNEQFF. The DNA of the CDR3 is TGTGCCAGCTCACCTCGTGCTACTAGCGCCCTTTACAATGAGCAGTTCTTC.

This clonotype has a count of ten or more. V is TRBV6-6 and J is TRBJ1-2; D is undetermined. CDR1 and CDR2 (germline): MNHNY, SVGAGI (reference sequence). V was clipped by 4 bases and J by 2 bases, with 8 bases between them. This CDR3 has 13 amino acids. CDR3 loop: CASSLQLNYGYTF. The CDR3 DNA is TGTGCCAGCAGTTTACAGCTAAACTATGGCTACACCTTC.

The V and J genes are TRBV20-1 and TRBJ2-7; TRBD2 aligns across 10 bases. Germline V gives CDR1 DFQATT, CDR2 SNEGSKA (reference sequence). The CDR3 has 16 amino acids. J lost 4 bases, V lost 3 bases, and 12 bases had no gene match. The CDR3 reads CSARKGVSGGKYEQYF. The CDR3 DNA reads as TGCAGTGCTAGGAAGGGAGTTAGCGGGGGGAAGTACGAGCAGTACTTC.

This clonotype was observed a few times. This chain uses TRBV18 with TRBJ2-7, with 7 bases that match TRBD1. Germline loops: CDR1 KGHSH, CDR2 LQKENI. The V and J ends lost 6 bases and 7 bases, in that order; junction bases with no gene match: 9. The CDR3 is 13 amino acids. The CDR3 sequence is CASSPEQGREQYF. CDR3 DNA sequence: TGTGCCAGCTCCCCTGAACAGGGGCGGGAGCAGTACTTC.

This clonotype turned up a few times. CDR3 sequence reads: CASKDLLTDTQYF. CDR3 DNA: TGTGCCAGTAAGGATCTCCTCACAGATACGCAGTATTTT. The chain has TRBV25-1 and TRBJ2-3, with unresolved D. Trimming cost V 9 bases and J 2 bases, with 12 bases left between them. Germline V gene data show CDR1 as MGHDK and CDR2 as SYGVNS. The CDR3 length is 13 residues. Combining the CDR3 with reference TRBV25-1 and TRBJ2-3 gives the whole variable domain EADIYQTPRYLVIGTGKKITLECSQTMGHDKMYWYQQDPGMELHLIHYSYGVNSTEKGDLSSESTVSRIRTEHFPLTLESARPSHTSQYLCASKDLLTDTQYFGPGTRLTVL.